The 13 T cell receptor beta chains presented below share a single source sample, sequenced in a study of blood T cell repertoires in COVID-19. The assay was immunoSEQ multiplex PCR, and TCRdb's table has in-frame clones only and misses some. The data show 95,000 to 110,000 clones, with more than 80% seen just once and approximately 26% held by the top ten. Sample: peripheral blood. The receptors were sampled from a man in his 60s with acute or convalescent COVID-19.

The gene calls are TRBV29-1 and TRBJ1-5; D perhaps matches TRBD1 (5 bases). Germline CDR1 is SQVTM and CDR2 is ANQGSEA. CDR3 length: 12 amino acids. Trimming removed 5 bases at V and 6 bases at J, with 11 bases between. The CDR3 loop is CSVRGIGQPQHF. CDR3 bases: TGCAGCGTTCGGGGGATTGGTCAGCCCCAGCATTTT.

The V and J genes are TRBV6-5 and TRBJ2-7; 10 bases align to TRBD2. This CDR3 has 13 amino acids. The germline gives CDR1 MNHEY, CDR2 SVGAGI. CDR3 protein: CVSTSGAPYEQYF. For the CDR3, the DNA is TGTGTATCAACTAGCGGGGCCCCCTACGAGCAGTACTTC.

The gene calls are TRBV11-2 and TRBJ2-1; 7 bases map to TRBD2. V was pared by 2 bases and J by 4 bases, with 8 bases of the junction left unmatched. The germline V gene has CDR1 SGHAT and CDR2 FQNNGV. The CDR3 consists of 16 residues. CDR3 protein: CASSLMAGVNYNEQFF. The CDR3 nucleotides are TGTGCCAGCAGCTTAATGGCGGGAGTAAATTACAATGAGCAGTTCTTC.

The J gene is TRBJ1-3, the V gene TRBV6-5; D ambiguous. V was pared by 10 bases and J by 4 bases, with 11 bases between. The CDR3 has 12 amino acids. Germline lookup yields CDR1 MNHEY and CDR2 SVGAGI. DNA of the CDR3: TGTGCCACCACGACCGGGGGAAACACCATATATTTT. Translation gives CATTTGGNTIYF.

The CDR3 nucleotides are TGTGCCAGCAGCTTAGATGGGAATAGCGGCAATGAGCAGTTCTTC. This codes for CASSLDGNSGNEQFF. The chain is built from TRBV7-2 and TRBJ2-1; perhaps TRBD2 as D (6 bases). V was shortened by 1 base and J by 6 bases, with 13 bases between the two germline ends. Germline V gene data show CDR1 as SGHTA and CDR2 as FQGNSA. This CDR3 has 15 amino acids.

This clone occurred a few times. The V call is TRBV11-2, the J call TRBJ2-1; TRBD2 might be the D (5 bases). CDR3 length: 14 residues. Germline CDR1 SGHAT, CDR2 FQNNGV. V lost 3 bases and J 0 bases, leaving 6 bases between the germline ends. In DNA form, the CDR3 reads TGTGCCAGCAGCTTTGGGAGCTCCTACAATGAGCAGTTCTTC. Translation: CASSFGSSYNEQFF.

The chain joins TRBV28 to TRBJ2-7; 9 positions match TRBD2. CDR1 and CDR2 from the germline V gene are MDHEN and SYDVKM. The CDR3 is 15 amino acids. V lost 1 base, J lost 4 bases, and 5 bases stayed unmatched. The CDR3, as DNA: TGTGCCAGCAGTTTATCCGGGACTAGCTTGTACGAGCAGTACTTC. Protein product: CASSLSGTSLYEQYF.

The chain employs TRBV5-5 and TRBJ2-1; 11 nucleotides line up with TRBD2. CDR1 and CDR2 (germline): SGHKS, YYEKEE (reference sequence). V shed 5 bases, J shed 6 bases, and the junction held 10 bases outside the gene matches. The CDR3 consists of 16 residues. The CDR3 spells CASRVPGLAEINEQFF. For the CDR3, the DNA is TGTGCCAGCAGGGTTCCGGGACTAGCGGAAATCAATGAGCAGTTCTTC.

The chain combines TRBV6-6 with TRBJ2-5; D possibly corresponds to TRBD2 (6 bases). From germline, CDR1 is MNHNY and CDR2 SVGAGI (reference sequence). The CDR3 has 11 residues. V was cut by 6 bases and J by 7 bases, with 9 bases left in between. The CDR3 loop is CASRAGGTQYF. Written as DNA, the CDR3 is TGTGCCAGCAGAGCGGGCGGGACCCAGTACTTC.

The chain joins TRBV7-8 to TRBJ1-1; no reliable D call. V shed 5 bases and J shed 2 bases, with 15 bases lying between them. The CDR3 extends over 15 amino acids. CDR1 is SGHVS and CDR2 is FQNEAQ in the germline V gene. The CDR3 DNA follows: TGTGCCAGCAGCCAACCGGGATACCGAAACACTGAAGCTTTCTTT. Its protein is CASSQPGYRNTEAFF.

V usage is TRBV19 and J usage is TRBJ1-1; D remains unclear. The CDR3 extends over 14 amino acids. Germline V gives CDR1 LNHDA, CDR2 SQIVND (reference sequence). The V gene lost 5 bases and the J gene lost 1 base, with 11 bases spanning the gap. The CDR3 nucleotides read TGTGCCAGTAGTTCGGACTACCAGAACACTGAAGCTTTCTTT. Translated: CASSSDYQNTEAFF.

The J gene is TRBJ2-5, the V gene TRBV6-5, with 7 bases lining up with TRBD1. The ends lost 7 bases at V and 4 bases at J; junction bases unmatched: 9. Germline CDR1 MNHEY, CDR2 SVGAGI. This CDR3 comprises 14 residues. This chain's CDR3 is CASTRGSVGETQYF. For the CDR3, the DNA is TGTGCCAGCACCAGGGGGTCGGTAGGAGAGACCCAGTACTTC.

This rearrangement joins TRBV12-3 or TRBV12-4 to TRBJ1-1; no definite D call. CDR3 length equals 11 residues. The V and J ends lost 5 bases and 7 bases respectively, with 8 bases between them. This chain's CDR3 is CASSRPGEAFF. For the CDR3, the DNA is TGTGCCAGCAGTCGTCCCGGTGAAGCTTTCTTT.